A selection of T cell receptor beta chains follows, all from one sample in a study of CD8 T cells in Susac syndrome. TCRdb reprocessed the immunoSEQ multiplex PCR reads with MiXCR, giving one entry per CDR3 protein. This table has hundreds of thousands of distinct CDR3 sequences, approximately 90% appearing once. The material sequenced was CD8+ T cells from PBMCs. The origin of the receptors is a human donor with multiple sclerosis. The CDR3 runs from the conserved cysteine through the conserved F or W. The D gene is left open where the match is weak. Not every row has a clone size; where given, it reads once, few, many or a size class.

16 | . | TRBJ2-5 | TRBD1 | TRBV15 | CATSSHRDRASVTQYF | TGTGCCACCAGCAGCCACCGGGACAGGGCTTCCGTGACCCAGTACTTC
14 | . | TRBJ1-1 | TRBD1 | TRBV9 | CASSRTGLTTEAFF | TGTGCCAGCAGCAGGACAGGGTTGACGACTGAAGCTTTCTTT
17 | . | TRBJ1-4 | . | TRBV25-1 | CASSDLAIQATNEKLFF | TGTGCCAGCAGTGACCTCGCGATACAGGCAACTAATGAAAAACTGTTTTTT
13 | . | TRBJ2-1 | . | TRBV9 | CASSDEEFDEQFF | TGTGCCAGCAGCGACGAGGAGTTCGATGAGCAGTTCTTC
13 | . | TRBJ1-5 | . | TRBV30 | CAWSGDPNQPQHF | TGTGCCTGGAGTGGGGACCCCAATCAGCCCCAGCATTTT
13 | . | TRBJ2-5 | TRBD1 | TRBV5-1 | CASTPDREETQYF | TGCGCCAGCACCCCGGACAGGGAAGAGACCCAGTACTTC
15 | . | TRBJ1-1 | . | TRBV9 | CASSAEVGTKTEAFF | TGTGCCAGCAGCGCAGAGGTAGGGACGAAGACTGAAGCTTTCTTT
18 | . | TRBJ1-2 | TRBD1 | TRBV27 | CASSPAWGQGALTYGYTF | TGTGCCAGCAGTCCCGCCTGGGGACAGGGGGCTCTTACCTATGGCTACACCTTC
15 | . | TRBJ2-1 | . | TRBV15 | CATSLAPHQGSEQFF | TGTGCCACCAGCTTAGCCCCTCACCAGGGGAGTGAGCAGTTCTTC
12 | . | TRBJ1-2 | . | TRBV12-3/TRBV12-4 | CASSLTGYGYTF | TGTGCCAGCAGTCTCACGGGTTATGGCTACACCTTC
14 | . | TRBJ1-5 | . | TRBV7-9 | CASSSRQGNQPQHF | TGTGCCAGCAGCTCCAGACAGGGCAATCAGCCCCAGCATTTT
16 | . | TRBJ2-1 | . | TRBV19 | CASSFGGGLSYNEQFF | TGTGCCAGTTCATTCGGTGGGGGGCTCTCCTACAATGAGCAGTTCTTC
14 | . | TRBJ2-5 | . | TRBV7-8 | CASSSGTAGETQYF | TGTGCCAGCAGCTCAGGGACGGCGGGAGAGACCCAGTACTTC
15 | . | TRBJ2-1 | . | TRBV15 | CATSRSRGRNNEQFF | TGTGCCACCAGCAGATCCCGGGGGCGGAACAATGAGCAGTTCTTC
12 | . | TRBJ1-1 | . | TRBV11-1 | CASSLGGPEAFF | TGTGCCAGCAGCTTAGGTGGCCCAGAAGCTTTCTTT
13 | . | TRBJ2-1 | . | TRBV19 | CASSIGLHNEQFF | TGTGCCAGTAGTATTGGTCTGCACAATGAGCAGTTCTTC
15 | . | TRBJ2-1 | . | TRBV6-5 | CASSYSNWSYNEQFF | TGTGCCAGCAGTTACTCGAACTGGAGTTACAATGAGCAGTTCTTC
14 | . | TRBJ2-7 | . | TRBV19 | CASSIVDGPYEQYF | TGTGCCAGTAGTATAGTTGACGGTCCCTACGAGCAGTACTTC
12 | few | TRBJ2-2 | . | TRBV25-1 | CASSAVAGELFF | TGTGCCAGCAGTGCGGTTGCCGGGGAGCTGTTTTTT